The clone carrying this TCR beta chain was observed a few times. The antigen remains undetermined. Autoimmune disease history or systemic immunosuppression barred patients. This entry is derived from a study of OX40 agonist ivuxolimab in advanced cancers. Study-level results: At 0.1 to 3.0 mg/kg and by week 6, CD4+ and CD8+ T cells in the blood had expanded clonally.

Method: immunoSEQ multiplex PCR; TCRdb's copy keeps in-frame clones and lacks some. Of about 60,000 clones listed, almost 95% are singletons. V gave up 5 bases and J gave up 8 bases; unmatched junction bases: 2. Germline CDR1 DFQATT, CDR2 SNEGSKA (reference sequence). This CDR3 spans 10 amino acids. The TCR was taken from an adult with an advanced solid tumor such as melanoma, head and neck, liver or kidney cancer. The chain is built from TRBV20-1 and TRBJ1-1; 7 nucleotides match TRBD1. Material: CD4+ or CD8+ T cells sorted from blood, obtained in a trial of the OX40 agonist ivuxolimab. The CDR3 DNA sequence: TGCAGTGCTTGGGGACAGGAAGCTTTCTTT. This translates into CSAWGQEAFF.